Below are 10 T cell receptor beta chains sequenced from a single sample in a study of T cell responses to AZD1222 COVID-19 vaccine. Only in-frame clones appear in the TCRdb table, and some are missing; sequencing was by immunoSEQ multiplex PCR. The top ten hold 1.6% of the sample, which has 90,000 to 130,000 clones, 88% seen once. This material consisted of peripheral blood, taken on day 0 of AZD1222 vaccination. Every receptor here comes from an adult in good health.

The chain carries TRBV30 and TRBJ1-1; the match to TRBD1 covers 8 bases. The V gene end was trimmed by 3 bases and the J gene end by 3 bases; junction bases not matched to a gene: 6. Germline CDR1 GTSNPN, CDR2 SVGIG (reference sequence). The CDR3 length is 14 residues. CDR3 sequence: CAWSRTGLDTEAFF. The CDR3 nucleotides read TGTGCCTGGAGCCGGACAGGGTTGGACACTGAAGCTTTCTTT.

The V and J genes are TRBV30 and TRBJ1-2; D not certain. Germline CDR1 and CDR2: GTSNPN and SVGIG (reference sequence). Trimming pared 2 bases from V and 1 base from J, leaving 8 bases between. The CDR3 is made up of 13 amino acids. DNA for the CDR3: TGTGCCTGGAGTTCCGGAATTAACTATGGCTACACCTTC. Translation gives CAWSSGINYGYTF.

This clone was seen just once. This rearrangement joins TRBV28 to TRBJ1-6; TRBD1 matches 7 bases. Germline lookup yields CDR1 MDHEN and CDR2 SYDVKM. J lost 0 bases, V lost 8 bases, and 10 bases had no gene match. This CDR3 contains 17 residues. CDR3 sequence reads: CASRQRGQSSYNSPLHF. The CDR3 region has the DNA TGTGCCAGCCGCCAGCGGGGACAGAGCTCCTATAATTCACCCCTCCACTTT. The variable domain in full, with the rest retrieved from reference TRBV28 and TRBJ1-6, is DVKVTQSSRYLVKRTGEKVFLECVQDMDHENMFWYRQDPGLGLRLIYFSYDVKMKEKGDIPEGYSVSREKKERFSLILESASTNQTSMYLCASRQRGQSSYNSPLHFGNGTRLTVT.

The chain is built from TRBV29-1 and TRBJ1-1, with 7 positions matching TRBD1. The germline gives CDR1 SQVTM, CDR2 ANQGSEA. The junction had 4 bases not matched to a gene; V was cut back by 6 bases and J by 0 bases. CDR3 length: 13 residues. The CDR3 coding sequence is TGCAGCGTCGTGACAGGGTTGAACACTGAAGCTTTCTTT. It encodes CSVVTGLNTEAFF.

The chain links TRBV6-5 to TRBJ2-7; 7 positions match TRBD2. V trimming: 6 bases; J trimming: 6 bases; junction bases outside the gene matches: 11. Germline V gene data show CDR1 as MNHEY and CDR2 as SVGAGI. The CDR3 consists of 14 residues. The CDR3 here is CASSAYLAAVEQYF. CDR3 in DNA: TGTGCCAGCAGCGCATACCTAGCGGCGGTCGAGCAGTACTTC.

The chain has TRBV5-5 and TRBJ1-4, with a weak D call TRBD1 (5 bases). The CDR3 has 17 residues. The germline CDR1 and CDR2 sequences are SGHKS and YYEKEE (reference sequence). V lost 2 bases and J lost 2, with 16 bases in between. Written as DNA, the CDR3 is TGTGCCAGCAGCTTCTGGGCCCCCCGGGGGACTAATGAAAAACTGTTTTTT. It translates to CASSFWAPRGTNEKLFF.

The V gene is TRBV7-2, the J gene TRBJ2-7; TRBD1 matches at 7 bases. The junction had 3 bases not matched to a gene; V was cut back by 4 bases and J by 3 bases. The V gene's germline CDR1 is SGHTA and CDR2 FQGNSA. This CDR3 contains 13 residues. The CDR3 spells CASSYRDSYEQYF. The CDR3 coding sequence is TGTGCCAGCAGCTACCGGGACAGCTACGAGCAGTACTTC. Using reference TRBV7-2 and TRBJ2-7 for the parts outside the CDR3, the full variable domain is GAGVSQSPSNKVTEKGKDVELRCDPISGHTALYWYRQSLGQGLEFLIYFQGNSAPDKSGLPSDRFSAERTGGSVSTLTIQRTQQEDSAVYLCASSYRDSYEQYFGPGTRLTVT.

The chain carries TRBV3-1 (or the pseudogene TRBV3-2) and TRBJ2-7; 9 nucleotides line up with TRBD2. Per germline, CDR1 LGHDT and CDR2 YNNKEL (reference sequence). The CDR3 has 16 amino acids. Trimming cost V 0 bases and J 6 bases; bases outside gene matches: 9. The CDR3 DNA reads TGTGCCAGCAGCCAAGAGGGGCGGGAGGGCCGTTCCGAGCAGTACTTC. It is translated as CASSQEGREGRSEQYF.

The V call is TRBV5-6, the J call TRBJ1-1, with a possible D match to TRBD1 (6 bases). The V end was cut by 4 bases, the J end by 1 base, with 14 bases between. CDR1 and CDR2 (germline): SGHDT, YYEEEE. This CDR3 region has 15 residues. The CDR3 reads CASSPSGTRNTEAFF. The CDR3, as DNA: TGTGCCAGCAGCCCGTCCGGGACAAGGAACACTGAAGCTTTCTTT.

This clone was observed a handful of times. The gene calls are TRBV11-2 and TRBJ1-3; D not certain. The V end lost 3 bases, the J end lost 2 bases, and 8 bases lay between the germline ends. The CDR3 extends over 14 amino acids. CDR1 and CDR2 from the germline V gene are SGHAT and FQNNGV. The CDR3: CASSLTAPGNTIYF. The CDR3 DNA is TGTGCCAGCAGCTTGACGGCTCCTGGAAACACCATATATTTT.